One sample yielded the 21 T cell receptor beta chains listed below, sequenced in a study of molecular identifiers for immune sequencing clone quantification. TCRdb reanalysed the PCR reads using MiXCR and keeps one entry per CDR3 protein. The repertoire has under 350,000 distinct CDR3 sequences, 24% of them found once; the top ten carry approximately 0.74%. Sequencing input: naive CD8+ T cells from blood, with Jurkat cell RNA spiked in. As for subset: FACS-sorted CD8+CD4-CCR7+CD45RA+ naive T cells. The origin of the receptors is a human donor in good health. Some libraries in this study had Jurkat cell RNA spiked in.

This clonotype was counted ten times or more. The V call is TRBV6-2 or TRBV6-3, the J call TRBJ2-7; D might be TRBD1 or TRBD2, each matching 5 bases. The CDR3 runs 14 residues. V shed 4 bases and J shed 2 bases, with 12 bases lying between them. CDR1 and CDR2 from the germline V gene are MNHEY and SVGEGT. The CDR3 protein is CASSFRDLTYEQYF. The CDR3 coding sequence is TGTGCCAGCAGTTTCCGGGACCTTACCTACGAGCAGTACTTC.

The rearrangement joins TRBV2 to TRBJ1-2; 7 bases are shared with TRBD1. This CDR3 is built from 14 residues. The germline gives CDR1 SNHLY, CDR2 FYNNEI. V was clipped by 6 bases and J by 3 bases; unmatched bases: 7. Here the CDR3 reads CASRTGNIDYGYTF. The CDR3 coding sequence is TGTGCCAGCAGGACAGGGAACATTGACTATGGCTACACCTTC. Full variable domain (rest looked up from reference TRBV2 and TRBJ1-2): EPEVTQTPSHQVTQMGQEVILRCVPISNHLYFYWYRQILGQKVEFLVSFYNNEISEKSEIFDDQFSVERPDGSNFTLKIRSTKLEDSAMYFCASRTGNIDYGYTFGSGTRLTVV.

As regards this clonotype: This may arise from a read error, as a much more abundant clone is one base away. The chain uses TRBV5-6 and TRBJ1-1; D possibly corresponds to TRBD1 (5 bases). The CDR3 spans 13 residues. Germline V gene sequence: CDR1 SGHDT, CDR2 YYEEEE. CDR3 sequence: CGSSLGDVTEAFF. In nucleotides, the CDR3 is TGTGGCAGCAGCTTGGGGGACGTAACTGAAGCTTTCTTT.

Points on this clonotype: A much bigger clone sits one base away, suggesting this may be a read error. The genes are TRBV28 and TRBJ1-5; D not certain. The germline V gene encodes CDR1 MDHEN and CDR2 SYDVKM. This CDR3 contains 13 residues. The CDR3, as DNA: TGTGCCAGCAGTTTCATCGGGGATCAGCCCCGGCATTTT. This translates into CASSFIGDQPRHF.

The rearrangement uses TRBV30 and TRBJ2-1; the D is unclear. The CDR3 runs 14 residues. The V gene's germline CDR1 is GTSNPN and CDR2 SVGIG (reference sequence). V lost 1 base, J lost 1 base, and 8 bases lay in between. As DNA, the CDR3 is TGTGCCTGGAGTGAGAGAGGATCCTACAATGAGCAGTTCTTC. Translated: CAWSERGSYNEQFF.

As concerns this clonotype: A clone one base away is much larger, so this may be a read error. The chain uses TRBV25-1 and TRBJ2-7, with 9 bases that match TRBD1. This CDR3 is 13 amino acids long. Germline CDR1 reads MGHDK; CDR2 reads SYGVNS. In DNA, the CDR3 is TGTGCCGGCAGCGCCGGGACAGGGTCCGAGCAGTACTTC. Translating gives CAGSAGTGSEQYF.

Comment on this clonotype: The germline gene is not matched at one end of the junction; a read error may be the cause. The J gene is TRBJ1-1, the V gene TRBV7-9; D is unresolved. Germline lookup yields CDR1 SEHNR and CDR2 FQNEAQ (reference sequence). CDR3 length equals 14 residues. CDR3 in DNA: TGTGCCTGCAGCCCGACGGAGAGGGCCCCTGAAGCTTTCTTT. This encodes CACSPTERAPEAFF.

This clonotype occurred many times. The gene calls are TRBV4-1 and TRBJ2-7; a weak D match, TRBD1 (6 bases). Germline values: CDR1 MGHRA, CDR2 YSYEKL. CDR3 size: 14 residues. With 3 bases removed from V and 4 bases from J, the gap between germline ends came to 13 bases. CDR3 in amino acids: CASSQEQGWYEQYF. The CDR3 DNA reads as TGCGCCAGCAGCCAGGAACAGGGATGGTACGAGCAGTACTTC.

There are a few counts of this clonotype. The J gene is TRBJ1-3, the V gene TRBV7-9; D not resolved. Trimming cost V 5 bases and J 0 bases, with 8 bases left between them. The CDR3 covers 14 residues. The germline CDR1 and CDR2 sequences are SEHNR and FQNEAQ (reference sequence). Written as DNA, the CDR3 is TGTGCCAGCAGCCCAGCCAGCTCTGGAAACACCATATATTTT. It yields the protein CASSPASSGNTIYF.

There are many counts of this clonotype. CDR3 DNA: TGTGCCAGCAGCCTTCCGACTAGCGGGGAAGAGACCCAGTACTTC. Translating it yields CASSLPTSGEETQYF. V gene TRBV9 combines with J gene TRBJ2-5; 11 bases align to TRBD2. Germline V gene data show CDR1 as SGDLS and CDR2 as YYNGEE. After removal of 4 bases from V and 3 bases from J, the junction contained 5 bases not matched to a gene. CDR3 length equals 15 residues.

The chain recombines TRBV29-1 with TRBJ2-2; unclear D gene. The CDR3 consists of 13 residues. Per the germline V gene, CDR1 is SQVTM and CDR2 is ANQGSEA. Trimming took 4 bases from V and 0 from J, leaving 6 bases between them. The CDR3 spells CSVAMSNTGELFF. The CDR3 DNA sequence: TGCAGCGTTGCTATGTCGAACACCGGGGAGCTGTTTTTT.

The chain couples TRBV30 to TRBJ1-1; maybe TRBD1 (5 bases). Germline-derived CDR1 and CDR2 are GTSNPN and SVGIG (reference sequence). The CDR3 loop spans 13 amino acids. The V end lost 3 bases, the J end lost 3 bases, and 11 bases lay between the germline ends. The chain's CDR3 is CAWSEGDHTEAFF. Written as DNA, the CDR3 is TGTGCCTGGAGCGAAGGGGACCACACTGAAGCTTTCTTT.

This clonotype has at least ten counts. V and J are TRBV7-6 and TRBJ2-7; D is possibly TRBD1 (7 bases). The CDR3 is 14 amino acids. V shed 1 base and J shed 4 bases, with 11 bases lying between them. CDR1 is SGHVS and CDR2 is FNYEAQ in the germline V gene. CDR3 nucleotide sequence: TGTGCCAGCAGCTTAGGGGGGGACAGTTACGAGCAGTACTTC. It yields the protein CASSLGGDSYEQYF.

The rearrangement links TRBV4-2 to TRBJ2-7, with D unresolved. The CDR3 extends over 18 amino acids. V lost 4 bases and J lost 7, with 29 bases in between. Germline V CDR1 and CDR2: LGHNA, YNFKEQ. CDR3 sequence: CASSPTTIGDRGLREQYF. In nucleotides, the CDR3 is TGTGCCAGCAGCCCTACAACGATAGGAGACCGCGGTTTGCGGGAGCAGTACTTC.

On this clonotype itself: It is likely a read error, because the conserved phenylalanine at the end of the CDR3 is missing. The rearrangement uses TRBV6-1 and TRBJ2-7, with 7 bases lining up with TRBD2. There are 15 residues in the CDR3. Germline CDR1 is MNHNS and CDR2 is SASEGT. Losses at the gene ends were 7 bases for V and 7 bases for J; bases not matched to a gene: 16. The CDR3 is CASIYSGDLSGEQYS. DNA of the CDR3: TGTGCCAGCATCTACAGCGGGGACCTTTCTGGGGAGCAGTACTCC.

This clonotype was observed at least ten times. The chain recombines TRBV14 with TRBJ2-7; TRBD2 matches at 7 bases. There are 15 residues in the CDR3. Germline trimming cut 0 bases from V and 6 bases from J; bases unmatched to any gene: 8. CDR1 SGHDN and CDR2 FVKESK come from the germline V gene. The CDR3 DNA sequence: TGTGCCAGCAGCCAAGATCGGTCGGGACTAAGCGAGCAGTACTTC. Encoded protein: CASSQDRSGLSEQYF.

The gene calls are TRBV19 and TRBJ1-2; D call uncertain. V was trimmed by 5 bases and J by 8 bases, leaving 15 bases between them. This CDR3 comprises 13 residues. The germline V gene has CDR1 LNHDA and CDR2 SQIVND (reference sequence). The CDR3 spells CASSPLDLKGYTF. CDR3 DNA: TGTGCCAGTAGTCCGTTGGACCTAAAGGGCTACACCTTC.

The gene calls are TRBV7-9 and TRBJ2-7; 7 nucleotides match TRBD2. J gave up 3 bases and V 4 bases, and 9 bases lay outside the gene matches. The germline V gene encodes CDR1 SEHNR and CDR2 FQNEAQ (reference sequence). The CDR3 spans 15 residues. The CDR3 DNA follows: TGTGCCAGCAGCTGGACTAGAGGGAGGGTCTACGAGCAGTACTTC. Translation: CASSWTRGRVYEQYF.

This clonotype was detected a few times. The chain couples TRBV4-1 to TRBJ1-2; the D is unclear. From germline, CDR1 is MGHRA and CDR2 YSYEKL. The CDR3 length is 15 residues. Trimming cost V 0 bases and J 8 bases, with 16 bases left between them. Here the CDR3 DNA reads TGCGCCAGCAGCCAAGACAGCTGGACGATTGGCGGCTACACCTTC. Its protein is CASSQDSWTIGGYTF.

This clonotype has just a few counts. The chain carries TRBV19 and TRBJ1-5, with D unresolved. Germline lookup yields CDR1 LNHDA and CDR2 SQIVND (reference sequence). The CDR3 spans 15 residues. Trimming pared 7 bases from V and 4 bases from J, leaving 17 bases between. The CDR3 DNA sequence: TGTGCCAGTACGGAGCTACCGAGCGGGAATCAGCCCCAGCATTTT. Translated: CASTELPSGNQPQHF.

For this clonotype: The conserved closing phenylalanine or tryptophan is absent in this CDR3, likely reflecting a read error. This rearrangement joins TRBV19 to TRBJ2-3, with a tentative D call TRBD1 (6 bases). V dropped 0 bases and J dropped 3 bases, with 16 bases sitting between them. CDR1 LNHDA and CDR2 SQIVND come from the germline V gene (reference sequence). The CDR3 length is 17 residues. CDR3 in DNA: TGTGCCAGTAGTATAGATCCGACAGGACTTAGGACAGATACGCAGTATCTT. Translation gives CASSIDPTGLRTDTQYL.